This T cell receptor (beta chain) was retrieved from a study of blood T cells in healthy people across ages. Study information: T cells yielded about one barcoded beta molecule per two cells through template switching.

The second PCR ran roughly 7 to 11 cycles with a sample-barcoded 5' primer and J-beta primers. The template-switch adaptor, which had 12 random nucleotides, put a tag on each cDNA molecule. TCRdb independently ran MiXCR on the 5' RACE reads; one entry per CDR3 protein. The sample includes about 970,000 distinct CDR3 sequences, 45% to 60% seen only once; the top ten take about 20%. This clonotype was picked up a small number of times. Antigen unknown. Study results and caveats: Whereas aged donors had fewer naive CD4+ cells, long-lived donors had more of them and higher diversity. Age showed a roughly linear inverse relationship with TCR beta diversity per million T cells.

The ends lost 0 bases at V and 6 bases at J; junction bases unmatched: 8. The length of the CDR3 is 16 residues. Germline V CDR1 and CDR2: SGHAT, FQNNGV. Material: blood. V is TRBV11-2 and J is TRBJ2-1; 7 bases are shared with TRBD2. This sequence originates from a woman aged 60-75 years in good health. The CDR3 reads CASSLDWGLPLNEQFF. In nucleotides, the CDR3 is TGTGCCAGCAGCTTAGATTGGGGACTACCCCTCAATGAGCAGTTCTTC.